This TCR beta chain stems from a study of cytotoxic CD8 clonotypes in ibrutinib-treated CLL (dated by TCRdb to the early 2020s). Turning to the overall study: The cohort had 11 relapsed/refractory and more than 14 treatment-naive patients; 17 to 18 were IGHV unmutated. An average of 255,043 productive templates and tens of thousands of productive rearrangements was obtained per sample. Of the 90 or so people in the trial, about 27 had longitudinal samples available. Every remission and progressive disease sample was obtained while ibrutinib was still being received by the patients. Response samples were taken after a median of 12 months on treatment, ranging from about 6 to 40 months. Cryopreserved peripheral blood mononuclear cells were collected before treatment, at response, and at either disease progression or sustained remission. Partial responses were observed in roughly 25 patients and complete responses in 2; after a median follow-up of 68 months, remission was maintained in around 14 patients and progression was observed in some twelve. Points the paper makes about the study in general: At baseline, clonality was higher than in age-matched healthy donors and showed a strong correlation with circulating CD8+ T-cell counts. Public clonotypes were found to be uncommon and were observed to contract or remain stable during treatment; the increase in clonality was shown to reflect expansion of private clonotypes at ibrutinib response. Lymph node repertoires were not examined, and the timing of sampling was not matched between patients in sustained remission and those whose disease progressed. Clonality increased at ibrutinib response, stayed stable in sustained remission, and fell back toward baseline at progression.

The table lists this clone with a few counts. No cognate antigen has been identified for it. Per-base qualities were not stored, and no clone one base away is much larger. The time point label on this specimen signifies: progressive disease on ibrutinib. For TCR beta library preparation, roughly 2 micrograms of genomic DNA was extracted from cryopreserved PBMCs. High-throughput TCR beta sequencing was performed on longitudinal blood samples from CLL patients receiving ibrutinib monotherapy. The patients took part in an open-label, single-center phase 2 trial of ibrutinib monotherapy. The CDR3 measures 13 amino acids from cysteine to phenylalanine. Just CDR3 DNA is preserved here, 39 bases in frame from base 1. Trimming leaves V shorter by 2 bases and J shorter by 6 bases, with the junction holding 3 bases beyond the gene matches. The germline V gene supplies CDR1 KGHSH and CDR2 LQKENI. On a MiSeq, deep resolution sequencing aimed for a depth between 1 in 1 million and 1 in 200,000 T cells, with each clonotype covered 10x on average. TCR beta libraries were generated with the immunoSEQ hsTCRB Kit. In the paper's pipeline: Data were analyzed with ImmunoSEQ Data Assistant and ImmunoSEQ Analyzer, with V, D and J genes assigned per IMGT definitions. Clonality was computed as one minus normalized Shannon entropy of productive rearrangement frequencies, ranging from 0 to 1. Only overrepresented clonotypes making up at least 0.05% of each patient's repertoire were included in the public clonotype analysis. Approximately 14 age-matched healthy donor repertoires from immuneACCESS were used as controls for clonality. Not all clones reach the TCRdb copy of this immuneACCESS table, which keeps in-frame sequences only. Checked studies attribute under half of the gap to unresolved V genes and leave the rest unexplained. Clonal size and the V and J genes are those of that table, whereas D and trimming came from the DNA. Across this sample there are nearly 300,000 clones, with 76% seen only once. The top ten hold around 5.3% of the sample.

This specimen consisted of PBMCs, obtained at disease progression, from a patient treated with ibrutinib. This sequence originates from a human donor with chronic lymphocytic leukemia. This sequence uses TRBV18 and TRBJ2-7, with 8 junctional bases fitting TRBD1. The CDR3 protein: CASSPGTGSEQYF. At the DNA level, the sequence is TGTGCCAGCTCACCAGGGACAGGTTCCGAGCAGTACTTC.